This T cell receptor beta chain was captured in a study of beta chain features in type 1 diabetes. Turning to the study itself: Sorted cell examination encompassed approximately 110 million cells across all samples.

Points from the study as a whole: The similarity of naive, central memory and Treg TCRB repertoires appeared greater among patients than among healthy donors. People with Type 1 diabetes carried modestly yet significantly shorter TCRB CDR3s in all four CD4+ subsets. Possible PCR preference for shorter templates applied equally to patients and controls. cDNA-based sequencing might over-represent cells highly expressing TCR.

Germline V gene data show CDR1 as SGHVS and CDR2 as FQNEAQ. V lost 6 bases, J lost 3 bases, and 10 bases lay in between. The CDR3 contains 13 residues. Every bit of the isolated RNA underwent reverse transcription, so sequencing read expressed TCRB transcripts. Method: immunoSEQ multiplex PCR; TCRdb's copy keeps in-frame clones and lacks some. The sample carries 150,000 to 200,000 clones, approximately 10% recorded once. Comment on this clone: Antigen: not known.

The sample comprised central memory CD4+ T cells from blood. This sequence originates from a woman aged 25 to 39 with type 1 diabetes. The rearrangement uses TRBV7-8 and TRBJ2-3; D gene ambiguous. Here the CDR3 reads CASRASLTDTQYF. CDR3 DNA: TGTGCCAGCAGAGCTTCCCTAACAGATACGCAGTATTTT.